These T cell receptor beta chains were read from a single sample in a study of blood T cell repertoires in COVID-19. Assay: immunoSEQ multiplex PCR; the TCRdb copy retains only in-frame clones and omits some. Of over 90,000 clones listed, approximately 85% are singletons. The specimen was peripheral blood. Receptors were obtained from a middle-aged man with active or convalescent COVID-19. Both conserved end residues are trimmed from each CDR3. The order of the fields is V gene, J gene, clone size, CDR3 protein. Part of the rows lack a size; the others show once, few, many or a class for expanded clones.

TRBV4-1	TRBJ2-5	-	ASSQDWEVLSQETQY
TRBV5-1	TRBJ2-2	-	ASSSGTSWTGELF
TRBV6-6	TRBJ2-5	-	ASRDRPYQETQY
TRBV5-1	TRBJ2-7	-	ASSLKAGNHEQY
TRBV25-1	TRBJ1-1	once	ASNRGGEAEAF
TRBV12-3/TRBV12-4	TRBJ1-1	-	ASTPDRVVEAF
TRBV5-1	TRBJ2-5	-	ASRTTSGQETQY
TRBV13	TRBJ2-3	-	ASSSRTSGSTDTQY
TRBV4-2	TRBJ2-1	once	ASSQDSRGDNEQF
TRBV5-4	TRBJ2-3	-	ASSPGGLQKRTDTQY
TRBV5-6	TRBJ1-1	-	ASSYGTVNEAF
TRBV30	TRBJ2-5	-	ASSLGETQY
TRBV7-2	TRBJ1-3	-	ASRSNGGAGNTIY
TRBV6-1	TRBJ1-1	once	ASSENLENRDAF